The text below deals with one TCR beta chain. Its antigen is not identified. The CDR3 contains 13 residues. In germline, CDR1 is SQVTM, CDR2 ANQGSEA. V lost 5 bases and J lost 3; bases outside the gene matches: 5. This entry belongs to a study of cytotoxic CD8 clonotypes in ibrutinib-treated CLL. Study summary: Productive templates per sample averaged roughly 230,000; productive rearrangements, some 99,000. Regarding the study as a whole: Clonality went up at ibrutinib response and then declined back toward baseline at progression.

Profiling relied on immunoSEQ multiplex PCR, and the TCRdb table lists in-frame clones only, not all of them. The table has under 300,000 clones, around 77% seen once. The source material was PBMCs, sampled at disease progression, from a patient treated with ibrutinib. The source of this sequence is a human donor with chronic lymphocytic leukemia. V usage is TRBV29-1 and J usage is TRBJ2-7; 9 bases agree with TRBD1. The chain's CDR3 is CSVSGQGIYEQYF. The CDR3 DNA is TGCAGCGTTTCTGGACAGGGGATCTACGAGCAGTACTTC.